The 30 T cell receptor beta chains listed next were all sequenced from one sample in a study of shared clonotypes between healthy human individuals. Repertoires were generated with immunoSEQ multiplex PCR, while TCRdb's copy carries only in-frame clones and drops some. Altogether 2 million to 2.5 million clones are present, about 92% being singletons, with the ten largest covering 0.39%. Sequencing was done on a sample of naive CD4+ T cells from PBMCs. Subset meaning: CD45RA+ positively selected. These TCRs come from a man aged 18 to 30 in good health. Some clones in this sample may be carry-over from other donors' samples.

The chain joins TRBV29-1 to TRBJ2-3; 9 bases fit TRBD2. Germline CDR1 reads SQVTM; CDR2 reads ANQGSEA. Trimming removed 1 base from V and 4 bases from J; junction bases left unmatched: 3. This CDR3 has 14 amino acids. The CDR3 nucleotides read TGCAGCGTTGAAGGCGGGAGGGCCCCAGATACGCAGTATTTT. It specifies CSVEGGRAPDTQYF.

The table lists this clone with a count of one. J is TRBJ1-4 and V is TRBV28; 9 nucleotides match TRBD1. The germline CDR1 and CDR2 sequences are MDHEN and SYDVKM. The trim removed 6 bases at V and 6 bases at J, leaving 5 bases unmatched. This CDR3 region has 14 residues. CDR3 residues: CASSDRGNDEKLFF. As DNA, the CDR3 is TGTGCCAGCAGCGACAGGGGGAACGATGAAAAACTGTTTTTT.

J is TRBJ2-7 and V is TRBV30; D assignment may be TRBD1 or TRBD2 (5 bases each). Trimming stripped 1 base from V and 3 bases from J, with 22 bases between. From germline, CDR1 is GTSNPN and CDR2 SVGIG (reference sequence). The CDR3 has 17 amino acids. CDR3 protein: CAWSGGTERHYLYEQYF. CDR3 DNA: TGTGCCTGGAGTGGTGGGACGGAGCGGCACTACCTCTACGAGCAGTACTTC.

The gene calls are TRBV6-5 and TRBJ1-1; possible D gene TRBD1, 6 bases. CDR3 size: 14 residues. The germline CDR1 and CDR2 sequences are MNHEY and SVGAGI. The ends were cut back, 0 bases at V and 10 bases at J, with 15 bases in the middle. CDR3 DNA: TGTGCCAGCAGTTACTCGTCCAGGGGAGGAGGAGCTTTCTTT. It specifies CASSYSSRGGGAFF.

The rearrangement joins TRBV7-2 to TRBJ2-5; a possible D gene is TRBD1 (5 bases). With the DNA end fitting TRBJ2-7 better, the J assignment may be wrong. In germline, CDR1 is SGHTA, CDR2 FQGNSA. The CDR3 has 14 residues. The CDR3 here is CASSSRASNYEQYF. The CDR3 nucleotides read TGTGCCAGCAGCTCCAGGGCCAGCAACTACGAGCAGTACTTC.

The chain links TRBV28 to TRBJ1-2, with 8 nucleotides matching TRBD1. J was trimmed by 4 bases and V by 5 bases; bases with no gene match: 12. The CDR3 spans 16 residues. Germline V gene data show CDR1 as MDHEN and CDR2 as SYDVKM. The CDR3 coding sequence is TGTGCCAGCAGTGTTGTAAGGGATACAGGGGGCTATGGCTACACCTTC. Its protein product is CASSVVRDTGGYGYTF.

This clone turned up a few times. This chain joins TRBV5-4 and TRBJ1-1, with 8 bases aligning to TRBD1. CDR1 is SGHNT and CDR2 is YYREEE in the germline V gene (reference sequence). This CDR3 comprises 14 residues. V gave up 4 bases and J gave up 1 base; unmatched junction bases: 3. For the CDR3, the DNA is TGTGCCAGCAGCGCGGACAGGGCGAACACTGAAGCTTTCTTT. It yields the protein CASSADRANTEAFF. The full variable domain, completed using reference TRBV5-4 and TRBJ1-1, is ETGVTQSPTHLIKTRGQQVTLRCSSQSGHNTVSWYQQALGQGPQFIFQYYREEENGRGNFPPRFSGLQFPNYSSELNVNALELDDSALYLCASSADRANTEAFFGQGTRLTVV.

The rearrangement uses TRBV5-1 and TRBJ2-5; 8 bases agree with TRBD2. The CDR3 sequence is 16 residues long. V was clipped by 4 bases and J by 1 base; unmatched bases: 9. Germline-derived CDR1 and CDR2 are SGHRS and YFSETQ. CDR3 loop: CASSPGGGRLQETQYF. The CDR3 DNA is TGCGCCAGCAGCCCCGGGGGCGGGAGGCTCCAAGAGACCCAGTACTTC. The entire variable domain, with the rest obtained from reference TRBV5-1 and TRBJ2-5, is as follows: KAGVTQTPRYLIKTRGQQVTLSCSPISGHRSVSWYQQTPGQGLQFLFEYFSETQRNKGNFPGRFSGRQFSNSRSEMNVSTLELGDSALYLCASSPGGGRLQETQYFGPGTRLLVL.

The V gene is TRBV5-1, the J gene TRBJ2-7, with a tentative D call TRBD1 (6 bases). The CDR3 extends over 16 amino acids. V was shortened by 0 bases and J by 3 bases, with 16 bases between the two germline ends. CDR1 SGHRS and CDR2 YFSETQ come from the germline V gene. The CDR3 DNA follows: TGCGCCAGCAGCTTGGCCGGGACAAGGTCCTACTACGAGCAGTACTTC. Translation gives CASSLAGTRSYYEQYF.

The chain is built from TRBV18 and TRBJ2-7; TRBD1 or TRBD2 may be the D gene (5 bases each). Trimming took off 1 base at V and 1 base at J, with 11 bases between the two ends. Germline CDR1 is KGHSH and CDR2 is LQKENI. This CDR3 spans 15 amino acids. CDR3 residues: CASSPQGPPSYEQYF. As DNA, the CDR3 is TGTGCCAGCTCACCACAGGGACCGCCTTCCTACGAGCAGTACTTC.

The chain has TRBV14 and TRBJ2-3; 13 bases agree with TRBD2. V trimming: 3 bases; J trimming: 0 bases; junction bases outside the gene matches: 21. The CDR3 runs to 23 residues. Germline lookup yields CDR1 SGHDN and CDR2 FVKESK. In DNA form, the CDR3 reads TGTGCCAGCAGCCATAGGACTTACTTAACCGGGACTAGCGGGAAGAGCAGCACAGATACGCAGTATTTT. The encoded protein is CASSHRTYLTGTSGKSSTDTQYF.

With regard to this clone: Additional DNA sequences in this sample encode the identical CDR3. The rearrangement joins TRBV9 to TRBJ2-2; D gene uncertain. CDR3 length: 13 residues. CDR1 and CDR2 (germline): SGDLS, YYNGEE. Trimming took 0 bases from V and 5 from J, leaving 5 bases between them. The DNA for the CDR3 is TGTGCCAGCAGCGTAGTAGCAACCGGGGAGCTGTTTTTT. Amino acid sequence: CASSVVATGELFF.

This chain uses TRBV30 with TRBJ2-3; D is unclear. V was pared by 4 bases and J by 4 bases, with 18 bases between. CDR3 length: 15 residues. Per the germline V gene, CDR1 is GTSNPN and CDR2 is SVGIG (reference sequence). The CDR3 region has the DNA TGTGCCTGGACCCCCAGCCGAGTTGTCCCAGATACGCAGTATTTT. Protein: CAWTPSRVVPDTQYF.

The rearrangement uses TRBV7-3 and TRBJ2-3; 7 positions agree with TRBD2. The V gene's germline CDR1 is SGHTA and CDR2 FQGTGA. CDR3 size: 16 residues. V dropped 4 bases and J dropped 3; count of bases not matched to a gene: 10. The CDR3 loop reads CASSSRGGRGTDTQYF. The CDR3 nucleotides read TGTGCCAGCAGCTCTCGTGGCGGGAGAGGAACAGATACGCAGTATTTT.

This clone has just one count. The CDR3 loop reads CASSPHHAEQYF. CDR3 DNA sequence: TGTGCCAGCAGTCCTCATCATGCGGAGCAGTACTTC. The chain has TRBV25-1 and TRBJ2-7, with D unresolved. The V end lost 5 bases, the J end lost 7 bases, and 12 bases lay between the germline ends. The germline V gene has CDR1 MGHDK and CDR2 SYGVNS. The CDR3 sequence is 12 residues long.

The chain employs TRBV7-9 and TRBJ1-6, with D maybe TRBD1 (5 bases). The CDR3 length is 15 residues. Germline CDR1 and CDR2: SEHNR and FQNEAQ (reference sequence). With 2 bases removed from V and 10 bases from J, the gap between germline ends came to 15 bases. CDR3 in amino acids: CASSLSGRVRSPLHF. As DNA, the CDR3 is TGTGCCAGCAGCTTAAGCGGCAGGGTTAGATCACCCCTCCACTTT.

This clone was seen a single time. Written as DNA, the CDR3 is TGTGCCAGCAGTTTAGGACTAGCGGGAGGCGGTGAGCAGTTCTTC. It translates to CASSLGLAGGGEQFF. The chain joins TRBV28 to TRBJ2-1; TRBD2 matches 14 bases. V lost 2 bases and J lost 9; bases outside the gene matches: 3. The CDR3 runs to 15 residues. Germline V gene data show CDR1 as MDHEN and CDR2 as SYDVKM. Based on the CDR3 plus reference TRBV28 and TRBJ2-1, the full variable domain is DVKVTQSSRYLVKRTGEKVFLECVQDMDHENMFWYRQDPGLGLRLIYFSYDVKMKEKGDIPEGYSVSREKKERFSLILESASTNQTSMYLCASSLGLAGGGEQFFGPGTRLTVL.

This chain connects TRBV18 to TRBJ1-4; the match to TRBD1 covers 10 bases. CDR3 length: 16 amino acids. The trim removed 3 bases at V and 6 bases at J, leaving 7 bases unmatched. Germline CDR1 and CDR2: KGHSH and LQKENI. The CDR3 DNA is TGTGCCAGCTCACCGCCGGGACAGGGGAGGGATGAAAAACTGTTTTTT. Protein product: CASSPPGQGRDEKLFF.

V and J are TRBV18 and TRBJ2-1; 8 bases are shared with TRBD2. The CDR3 covers 14 residues. V shed 4 bases, J shed 8 bases, and the junction held 7 bases outside the gene matches. Germline V gene lookup returns CDR1 KGHSH and CDR2 LQKENI. The CDR3 nucleotides are TGTGCCAGCTCACAAAGCGGGAGTCATCATGAGCAGTTCTTC. Translation: CASSQSGSHHEQFF. Together with reference TRBV18 and TRBJ2-1, the CDR3 gives the full variable domain: NAGVMQNPRHLVRRRGQEARLRCSPMKGHSHVYWYRQLPEEGLKFMVYLQKENIIDESGMPKERFSAEFPKEGPSILRIQQVVRGDSAAYFCASSQSGSHHEQFFGPGTRLTVL.

CDR3 DNA: TGTGCCAGCAGTGTCGGGACACCCACAGATACGCAGTATTTT. It specifies CASSVGTPTDTQYF. This chain uses TRBV28 with TRBJ2-3, with D maybe TRBD1 (6 bases). Trimming took 5 bases from V and 2 from J, leaving 11 bases between them. CDR3 size: 14 residues. Germline-derived CDR1 and CDR2 are MDHEN and SYDVKM.

The chain links TRBV19 to TRBJ2-7; 8 bases are shared with TRBD2. V trimming: 8 bases; J trimming: 6 bases; junction bases outside the gene matches: 9. This CDR3 region has 13 residues. The germline gives CDR1 LNHDA, CDR2 SQIVND (reference sequence). CDR3 DNA: TGTGCCAGTCGCCCAGCGGGAGCCCGCGAGCAGTACTTC. Translated, it gives CASRPAGAREQYF.

Of note for this clone: Other DNA sequences within the sample encode an identical CDR3. The gene calls are TRBV2 and TRBJ2-5; D may be TRBD1 (6 bases). V lost 2 bases, J lost 5 bases, and 12 bases lay in between. This CDR3 is 14 amino acids long. Germline V gene sequence: CDR1 SNHLY, CDR2 FYNNEI. The CDR3 DNA reads as TGTGCCAGCAGTGAATGGACAGCCGAGGAGACCCAGTACTTC. Its translation is CASSEWTAEETQYF.

Only one count was recorded for this clone. This chain joins TRBV7-9 and TRBJ2-5; 11 nucleotides align to TRBD1. The CDR3 is made up of 19 amino acids. In germline, CDR1 is SEHNR, CDR2 FQNEAQ (reference sequence). The V and J ends lost 0 bases and 2 bases, in that order; junction bases with no gene match: 11. CDR3 DNA: TGTGCCAGCAGCTTAGCGCTAGGAGGGACAGGGGGTGTTCAAGAGACCCAGTACTTC. Its translation is CASSLALGGTGGVQETQYF.

The chain couples TRBV6-5 to TRBJ2-1; the match to TRBD2 covers 8 bases. Per germline, CDR1 MNHEY and CDR2 SVGAGI. The CDR3 has 15 amino acids. Germline trimming cut 6 bases from V and 7 bases from J; bases unmatched to any gene: 11. In DNA, the CDR3 is TGTGCCAGCAGCCGACACGGGGCGGGAGGTAATGAGCAGTTCTTC. It yields the protein CASSRHGAGGNEQFF.

Here the CDR3 DNA reads TGCAGCGTTGAGGCGGACAGGGAGAACACTGAAGCTTTCTTT. Its protein product is CSVEADRENTEAFF. The chain uses TRBV29-1 and TRBJ1-1; the match to TRBD1 covers 8 bases. Germline V gives CDR1 SQVTM, CDR2 ANQGSEA. J lost 1 base, V lost 3 bases, and 4 bases had no gene match. This CDR3 is 14 amino acids long.

This chain joins TRBV27 and TRBJ2-3, with D unclear. This CDR3 comprises 15 residues. Trimming stripped 5 bases from V and 0 bases from J, with 12 bases between. Per germline, CDR1 MNHEY and CDR2 SMNVEV (reference sequence). CDR3 sequence: CASSTPLRSTDTQYF. CDR3 DNA: TGTGCCAGCAGTACCCCTCTTCGGAGCACAGATACGCAGTATTTT.

The chain couples TRBV28 to TRBJ2-3; 8 bases map to TRBD2. Germline V CDR1 and CDR2: MDHEN, SYDVKM. The CDR3 is 18 amino acids. The V segment lost 5 bases and the J segment 4 bases; nucleotides outside the gene matches: 17. DNA for the CDR3: TGTGCCAGCAGTCCCCCCTGGGGAGCGGGGGAGCGCGCAGATACGCAGTATTTT. Its protein is CASSPPWGAGERADTQYF.

This chain links TRBV10-3 with TRBJ2-2, with a tentative D call TRBD2 (6 bases). The CDR3 consists of 20 residues. Trimming pared 3 bases from V and 2 bases from J, leaving 25 bases between. The germline V gene encodes CDR1 ENHRY and CDR2 SYGVKD. CDR3 in amino acids: CAISDPNPGLRKSNTGELFF. In DNA form, the CDR3 reads TGTGCCATCAGTGATCCCAATCCGGGACTTCGGAAATCAAACACCGGGGAGCTGTTTTTT.

The chain combines TRBV19 with TRBJ1-5; TRBD1 matches at 8 bases. The CDR3 runs 16 residues. Per the germline V gene, CDR1 is LNHDA and CDR2 is SQIVND (reference sequence). The V segment lost 6 bases and the J segment 6 bases; nucleotides outside the gene matches: 13. DNA of the CDR3: TGTGCCAGTAGAGGGGCGGCAGGGGGCGCGGGTCAGCCCCAGCATTTT. The encoded protein is CASRGAAGGAGQPQHF.

This clone is a singleton in its sample. The rearrangement uses TRBV19 and TRBJ2-7, with 11 bases lining up with TRBD1. The germline V gene encodes CDR1 LNHDA and CDR2 SQIVND (reference sequence). The length of the CDR3 is 14 residues. V gave up 8 bases and J gave up 1 base; unmatched junction bases: 4. CDR3 sequence reads: CASRDRGSSYEQYF. For the CDR3, the DNA is TGTGCCAGTCGGGACAGGGGGTCTTCCTACGAGCAGTACTTC.